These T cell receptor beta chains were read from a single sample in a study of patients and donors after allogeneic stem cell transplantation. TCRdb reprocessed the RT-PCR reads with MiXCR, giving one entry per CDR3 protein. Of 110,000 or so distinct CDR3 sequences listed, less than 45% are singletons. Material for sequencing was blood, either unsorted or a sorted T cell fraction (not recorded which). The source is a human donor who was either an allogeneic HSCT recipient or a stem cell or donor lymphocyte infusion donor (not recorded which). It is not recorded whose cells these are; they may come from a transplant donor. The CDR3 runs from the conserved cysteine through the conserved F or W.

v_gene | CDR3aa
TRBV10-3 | CAISPGQGNYGYTF
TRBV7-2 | CASSLALGSNQPQHF
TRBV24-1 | CATSDPPVEDTQYF
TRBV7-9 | CASSFRGRDNEQFF
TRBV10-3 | CAIKGQRASSTDTQYF
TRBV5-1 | CASSTRTGLNSPLHF
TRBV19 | CASSISPTNEKLFF
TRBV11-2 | CASSLSMDRDTEAFF
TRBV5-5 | CASSSPGQGAREAFF
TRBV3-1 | CASSQAKGVTEAFF
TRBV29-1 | CSASRSAVSHHF
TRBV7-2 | CASTLRRLNSGANVLTF
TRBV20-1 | CSARDKVLGRGTDTQYF
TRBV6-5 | CASWGGPKNEQFF
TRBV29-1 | CSVDGRDRPEAFF
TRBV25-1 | CASSEPGQEAFF
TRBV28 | CASKPGELHNQPQHF
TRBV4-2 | CASSQEAGHYGYTF
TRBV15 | CATSRLFSTTQETQYF
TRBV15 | CATSRGVGASF
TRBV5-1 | CASSSLTGAYEQYF
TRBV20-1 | CSAELRDRAYEQYF
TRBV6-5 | CATGTALGNYGYTF
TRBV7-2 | CASSLAGGGETQYF